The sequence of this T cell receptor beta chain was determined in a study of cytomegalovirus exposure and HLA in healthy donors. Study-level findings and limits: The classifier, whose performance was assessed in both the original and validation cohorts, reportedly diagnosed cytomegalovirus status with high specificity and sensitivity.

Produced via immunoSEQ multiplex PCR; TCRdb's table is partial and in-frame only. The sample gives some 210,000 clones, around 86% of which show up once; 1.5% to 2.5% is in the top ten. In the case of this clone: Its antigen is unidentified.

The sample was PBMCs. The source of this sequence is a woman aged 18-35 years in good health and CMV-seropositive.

Here the CDR3 reads CASSYRTGDSQPQHF. Here the CDR3 DNA reads TGTGCCAGCAGTTACCGGACAGGGGATAGTCAGCCCCAGCATTTT. The chain employs TRBV6-5 and TRBJ1-5; 9 positions match TRBD1. Germline trimming cut 2 bases from V and 6 bases from J; bases unmatched to any gene: 5. The CDR3 is 15 amino acids. From germline, CDR1 is MNHEY and CDR2 SVGAGI.